One sample yielded the 7 T cell receptor beta chains listed below, sequenced in a study of cytomegalovirus exposure and HLA in healthy donors. Data came from immunoSEQ multiplex PCR; TCRdb stores just in-frame clones and leaves some out. The profile covers 250,000 to 400,000 clones, with over 75% appearing a single time and roughly 0.88% taken by the ten largest. The sample comprised PBMCs. The source of these receptors is a man younger than 40 in good health and CMV-seronegative.

The V call is TRBV18, the J call TRBJ2-7, with D possibly being TRBD2 (5 bases). Germline V lookup: CDR1 KGHSH, CDR2 LQKENI. This CDR3 spans 16 amino acids. V dropped 0 bases and J dropped 1 base, with 13 bases sitting between them. CDR3 amino acids: CASSPPGLRGSYEQYF. The CDR3 coding sequence is TGTGCCAGCTCACCACCAGGTCTGAGAGGGTCCTACGAGCAGTACTTC.

The chain carries TRBV6-5 and TRBJ1-1, with D tentatively TRBD1 (5 bases). CDR1 is MNHEY, CDR2 SVGAGI, per germline. The CDR3 has 14 residues. Between the trimmed V and J ends, which lost 6 bases and 1 base, there was a span of 12 bases. The CDR3, as DNA: TGTGCCAGCAGATGGGAGGGGCCGAACACTGAAGCTTTCTTT. Protein: CASRWEGPNTEAFF.

This clone was observed a few times. The chain couples TRBV6-6 to TRBJ1-2; 7 bases are shared with TRBD1. J was trimmed by 8 bases and V by 4 bases; bases with no gene match: 10. Germline assignment: CDR1 MNHNY and CDR2 SVGAGI (reference sequence). The CDR3 is 14 amino acids. The chain's CDR3 is CASSSRQGLLGYTF. As DNA, the CDR3 is TGTGCCAGCAGTTCCCGACAGGGCCTCCTGGGCTACACCTTC.

J is TRBJ1-3 and V is TRBV18; D call uncertain. The CDR3 is 16 amino acids. V was trimmed by 5 bases and J by 0 bases, leaving 14 bases between them. Germline V lookup: CDR1 KGHSH, CDR2 LQKENI. The CDR3 region is CASSEQAESSGNTIYF. The CDR3 DNA follows: TGTGCCAGCTCAGAACAAGCGGAGAGCTCTGGAAACACCATATATTTT.

The gene calls are TRBV7-8 and TRBJ2-1, with 10 bases that match TRBD2. Germline V gene data show CDR1 as SGHVS and CDR2 as FQNEAQ. The J segment lost 7 bases and the V segment lost 1 base, leaving 10 bases of the junction unmatched. The CDR3 runs to 17 residues. CDR3 sequence (DNA): TGTGCCAGCAGCTTAGTGGGGGAACTAGCGGGGAAAAATGAGCAGTTCTTC. It translates to CASSLVGELAGKNEQFF.

The chain recombines TRBV29-1 with TRBJ1-3, with D uncertain. The CDR3 has 14 residues. CDR1 SQVTM and CDR2 ANQGSEA come from the germline V gene. V shed 0 bases and J shed 13 bases, with 19 bases lying between them. The CDR3 coding sequence is TGCAGCGTTGAAGATCGGACCGGAGGATTAACGATATATTTT. This codes for CSVEDRTGGLTIYF.

This clone has a single count. The chain has TRBV10-2 and TRBJ2-3; the D gene is possibly TRBD2 (6 bases). The CDR3 sequence is 14 residues long. Germline V gene data show CDR1 as WSHSY and CDR2 as SAAADI. Trimming removed 5 bases from V and 3 bases from J, with 12 bases in between. In nucleotides, the CDR3 is TGCGCCAGCAGTCTCGCGGGGATGACAGATACGCAGTATTTT. Its protein product is CASSLAGMTDTQYF.